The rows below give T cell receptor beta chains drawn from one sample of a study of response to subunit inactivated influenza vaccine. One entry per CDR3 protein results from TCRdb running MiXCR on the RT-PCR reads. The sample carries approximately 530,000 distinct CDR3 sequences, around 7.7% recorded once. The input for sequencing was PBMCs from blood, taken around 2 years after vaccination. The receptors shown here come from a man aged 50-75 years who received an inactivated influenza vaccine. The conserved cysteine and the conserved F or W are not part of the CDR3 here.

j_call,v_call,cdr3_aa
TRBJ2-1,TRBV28,ASLGGAGQMRDEQF
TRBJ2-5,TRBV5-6,ASSLRGMETQY
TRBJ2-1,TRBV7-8,ASSLYGLAVQVVSYNEQF
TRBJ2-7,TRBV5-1,ASSLVSTSYEQY
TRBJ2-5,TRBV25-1,ASSDPPSTGQETQY
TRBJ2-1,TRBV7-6,ASSFAGVSANEQF
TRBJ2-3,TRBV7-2,ASSPSLGSRGTGTQY
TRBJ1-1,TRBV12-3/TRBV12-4,ASSSPHLGNTEAF
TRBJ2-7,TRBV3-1,ASSQGERWTSGNYEQY
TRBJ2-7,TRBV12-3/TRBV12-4,ASSLTSGDSYEQY
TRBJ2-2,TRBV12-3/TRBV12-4,ASSRIANAAGELF
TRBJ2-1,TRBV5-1,ASSFLGRGEQF
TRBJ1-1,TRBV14,ASSRSTEAF
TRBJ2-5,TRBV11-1,ASSSSSGTSASQETQY
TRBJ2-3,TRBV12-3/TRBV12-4,ASSSERGNTQY
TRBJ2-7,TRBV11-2,ASSLRGTPGPLSYEQY
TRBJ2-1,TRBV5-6,ASSSDTINEQF
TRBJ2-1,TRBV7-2,ASSSHPGGYEQF
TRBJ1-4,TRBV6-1,ASSDRYGEKLF
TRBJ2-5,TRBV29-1,SVQTGTGWRETQY
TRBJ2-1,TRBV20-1,SARGIGTSFAEQF
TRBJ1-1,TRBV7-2,ASSLVTKNTEAF
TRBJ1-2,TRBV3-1,ASSNVGRVGYGYT
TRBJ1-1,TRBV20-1,SASTGWGTEAF
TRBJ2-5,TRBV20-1,SARGLAGRDQETQY
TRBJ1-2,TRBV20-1,SARAGIDGYT
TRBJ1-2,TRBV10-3,AISEPHRGDYGYT
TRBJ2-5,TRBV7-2,ASSIGLAQETQY
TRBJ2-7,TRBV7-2,ASSPRQVTYEQY
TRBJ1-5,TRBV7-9,ASSLSGTGNNQPQH
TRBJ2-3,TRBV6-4,ASRRTGIADTQY
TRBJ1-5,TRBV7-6,ASSADIGNQPQH
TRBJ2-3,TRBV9,ASSAGQGGTDTQY
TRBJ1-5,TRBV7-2,ASSLSRNGNQPQH
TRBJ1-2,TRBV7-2,ASSLGKGYT
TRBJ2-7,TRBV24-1,ATSDLGANYEQY
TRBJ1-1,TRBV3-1,ASSQVGGVNTEAF
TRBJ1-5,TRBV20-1,SVSSPQGAFQPQH
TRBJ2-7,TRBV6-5,ASSWVQGPTYEQY
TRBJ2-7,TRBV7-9,ASSLGTGEQY
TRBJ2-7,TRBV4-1,ASSQTSPYEQY
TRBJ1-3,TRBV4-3,ASSQFYSSGNTIY
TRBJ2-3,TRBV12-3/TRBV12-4,ASRQGTSTDTQY
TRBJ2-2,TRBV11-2,ASTPGQGNTGELF
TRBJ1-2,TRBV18,ASSPWTAPYGYT
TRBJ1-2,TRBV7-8,ASSLGYLGGYT
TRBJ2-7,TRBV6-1,ASSLDDLYEQY
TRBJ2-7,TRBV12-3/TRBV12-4,ASRRDRGHSYEQY
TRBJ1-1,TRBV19,ASSIGRTGGGWNTEAF
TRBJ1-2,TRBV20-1,SARGQGRWKGYT
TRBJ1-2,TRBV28,ASKAPVRNYGYT
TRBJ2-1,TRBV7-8,ASSRRLAGEQF
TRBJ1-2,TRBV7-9,ASSDDRAYGYT
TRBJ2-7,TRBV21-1,ASSARDRVSSYEQY
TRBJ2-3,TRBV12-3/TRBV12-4,ASSLALVSGSTDTQY